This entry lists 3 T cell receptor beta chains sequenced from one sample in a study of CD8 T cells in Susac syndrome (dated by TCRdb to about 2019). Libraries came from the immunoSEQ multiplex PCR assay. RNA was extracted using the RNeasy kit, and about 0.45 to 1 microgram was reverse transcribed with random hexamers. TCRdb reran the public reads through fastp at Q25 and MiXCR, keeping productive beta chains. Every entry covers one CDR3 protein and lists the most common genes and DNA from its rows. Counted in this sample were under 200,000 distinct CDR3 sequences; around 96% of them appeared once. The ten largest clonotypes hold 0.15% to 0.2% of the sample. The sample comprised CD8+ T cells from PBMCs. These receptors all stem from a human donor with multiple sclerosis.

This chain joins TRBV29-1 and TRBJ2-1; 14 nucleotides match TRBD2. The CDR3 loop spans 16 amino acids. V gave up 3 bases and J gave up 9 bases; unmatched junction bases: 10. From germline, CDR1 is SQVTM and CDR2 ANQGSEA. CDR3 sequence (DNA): TGCAGCGTTGAGAGCCTCGGGACTAGCGGGAGACCTGAGCAGTTCTTC. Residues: CSVESLGTSGRPEQFF.

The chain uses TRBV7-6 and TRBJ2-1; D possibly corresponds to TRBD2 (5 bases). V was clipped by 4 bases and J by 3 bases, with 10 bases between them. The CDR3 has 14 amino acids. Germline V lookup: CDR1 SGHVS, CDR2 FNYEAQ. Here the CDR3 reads CASSSLEGYNEQFF. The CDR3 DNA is TGTGCCAGCAGCTCCCTTGAGGGCTACAATGAGCAGTTCTTC.

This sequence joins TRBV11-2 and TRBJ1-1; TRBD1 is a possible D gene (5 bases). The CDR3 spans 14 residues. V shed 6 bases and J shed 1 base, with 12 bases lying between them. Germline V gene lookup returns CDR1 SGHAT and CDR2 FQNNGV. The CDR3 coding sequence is TGTGCCAGCAGATCGGGGGGACGGAACACTGAAGCTTTCTTT. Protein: CASRSGGRNTEAFF.